These T cell receptor beta chains were read from a single sample in a study of cytomegalovirus exposure and HLA in healthy donors. The assay was immunoSEQ multiplex PCR, and TCRdb's table has in-frame clones only and misses some. The repertoire holds 150,000 to 160,000 clones, with 86% as singletons. Sequencing input: PBMCs. These receptors were collected from a human donor in good health. CDR3s include the opening cysteine and the closing phenylalanine or tryptophan.

len	v_gene	j_gene	CDR3aa
15	TRBV16	TRBJ2-7	CASSQPGQAIDEQYF
16	TRBV11-2	TRBJ1-1	CASSWTGGVGNTEAFF
14	TRBV6-5	TRBJ1-2	CASSSQGGGGGYTF
14	TRBV7-3	TRBJ2-3	CASSLNGRTDTQYF
14	TRBV18	TRBJ2-1	CASSPQQGGNEQFF
15	TRBV19	TRBJ2-5	CASRFPRTPQETQYF
11	TRBV25-1	TRBJ2-7	CASGGAYEQYF
16	TRBV12-5	TRBJ2-5	CASGSGDRVGYETQYF
15	TRBV19	TRBJ1-2	CASSPQLGQGFGYTF
13	TRBV5-8	TRBJ1-1	CASSLAWTTEAFF
19	TRBV4-1	TRBJ2-4	CASSQKETGLSLAKNIQYF
13	TRBV6-1	TRBJ2-7	CASSTSRSYEQYF
17	TRBV4-3	TRBJ2-1	CASAVSRGQGLYNEQFF
12	TRBV11-2	TRBJ1-4	CASSVTGIKLFF
13	TRBV2	TRBJ2-3	CATRTSDPDTQYF
15	TRBV5-4	TRBJ1-2	CASSSAGQPRYGYTF
15	TRBV5-4	TRBJ2-7	CASSTRTGEVYEQYF
12	TRBV6-1	TRBJ1-2	CASLFPPYGYTF
15	TRBV7-3	TRBJ2-1	CASSLTTGLVNEQFF
15	TRBV4-1	TRBJ1-5	CASSQGFVSNQPQHF
16	TRBV7-8	TRBJ1-5	CASSRTGGKSNQPQHF
14	TRBV11-2	TRBJ1-1	CASRPLYGGTEAFF
14	TRBV18	TRBJ2-7	CASSPSLQHHEQYF
16	TRBV28	TRBJ1-2	CASSFVGGALDLGYTF
13	TRBV5-4	TRBJ2-3	CATASGSTDTQYF
17	TRBV4-3	TRBJ2-3	CASSQDERGDHTDTQYF
14	TRBV29-1	TRBJ2-3	CSVEPTEHTDTQYF
13	TRBV7-6	TRBJ2-5	CASSSLPQETQYF
17	TRBV27	TRBJ2-1	CASSQLSGRDLMNEQFF
16	TRBV28	TRBJ1-2	CASSFRRGLISGGYTF
12	TRBV11-2	TRBJ2-7	CASSFGGYEQYF
15	TRBV16	TRBJ2-1	CASSPQKSRYNEQFF
14	TRBV14	TRBJ2-7	CASSRAGGFYEQYF
13	TRBV5-4	TRBJ1-5	CASSRGPNQPQHF
15	TRBV7-2	TRBJ2-5	CASSLVGLALETQYF
17	TRBV2	TRBJ1-2	CASSEALLLGQGSGYTF
16	TRBV19	TRBJ1-6	CASSKAGDRVNSPLHF
14	TRBV10-3	TRBJ2-7	CAISEDRGGYEQYF
15	TRBV4-1	TRBJ2-7	CASSHPLAGPYEQYF
14	TRBV6-5	TRBJ1-1	CASSYGSMSREAFF
16	TRBV29-1	TRBJ2-2	CSVLGHPQRNTGELFF